Presented here are 8 T cell receptor beta chains from one specimen sequenced in a study of shared clonotypes between healthy human individuals. Assay: immunoSEQ multiplex PCR; the TCRdb copy retains only in-frame clones and omits some. The profile shows 2 million to 3 million clones, 80% to 95% of them singletons. The sample taken for sequencing was naive CD4+ T cells from PBMCs. Described subset: CD45RA+ positively selected. Receptors originate from a man aged 18 to 29 in good health. Some clones in this sample may be carry-over from other donors' samples.

The chain has TRBV28 and TRBJ2-3, with D possibly called TRBD1 or TRBD2 (5 bases each). The CDR3 totals 16 residues. The germline V gene encodes CDR1 MDHEN and CDR2 SYDVKM. Trimming cost V 5 bases and J 2 bases, with 17 bases left between them. CDR3 coding DNA: TGTGCCAGCAGTCCGGCCGGGGCCCAGTACACAGATACGCAGTATTTT. Amino acid sequence: CASSPAGAQYTDTQYF.

This chain uses TRBV5-1 with TRBJ2-5; D perhaps matches TRBD1 (5 bases). CDR3 length equals 15 residues. Between the trimmed V and J ends, which lost 2 bases and 2 bases, there was a span of 13 bases. The germline gives CDR1 SGHRS, CDR2 YFSETQ. CDR3 in DNA: TGCGCCAGCAGCTTTCTGGGCCCAGGGCAAGAGACCCAGTACTTC. It codes for CASSFLGPGQETQYF.

The V call is TRBV28, the J call TRBJ1-2; D not certain. This CDR3 spans 14 amino acids. Trimming took 2 bases from V and 4 from J, leaving 11 bases between them. Germline V gene sequence: CDR1 MDHEN, CDR2 SYDVKM. Here the CDR3 DNA reads TGTGCCAGCAGTTTAAATAGTGGTGGCTATGGCTACACCTTC. Its translation: CASSLNSGGYGYTF.

The chain has TRBV7-2 and TRBJ2-2; 8 bases map to TRBD2. V was clipped by 0 bases and J by 5 bases; unmatched bases: 5. The germline V gene encodes CDR1 SGHTA and CDR2 FQGNSA. The CDR3 length is 16 residues. In DNA form, the CDR3 reads TGTGCCAGCAGCTTAGCTGGGACTAGTGTTACCGGGGAGCTGTTTTTT. It codes for CASSLAGTSVTGELFF.

This clone was recorded once. The chain joins TRBV27 to TRBJ2-2; TRBD2 aligns across 13 bases. The CDR3 loop spans 16 amino acids. Germline V lookup: CDR1 MNHEY, CDR2 SMNVEV (reference sequence). J was trimmed by 4 bases and V by 5 bases; bases with no gene match: 4. Here the CDR3 DNA reads TGTGCCAGCAGTCAAGGACTAGCGGGAGTCACCGGGGAGCTGTTTTTT. Its translation: CASSQGLAGVTGELFF.

The V call is TRBV6-1, the J call TRBJ2-1; maybe TRBD1 (6 bases). The CDR3 covers 14 residues. Trimming cost V 4 bases and J 4 bases, with 11 bases left between them. CDR1 and CDR2 (germline): MNHNS, SASEGT. DNA for the CDR3: TGTGCCAGCAGTGCGGGACACTCTTACAATGAGCAGTTCTTC. Protein product: CASSAGHSYNEQFF.

On this clone itself: Other DNA sequences in this specimen translate into the identical CDR3. This chain links TRBV5-1 with TRBJ1-5; D not certain. This CDR3 is 15 amino acids long. V was shortened by 0 bases and J by 2 bases, with 9 bases between the two germline ends. Germline CDR1 is SGHRS and CDR2 is YFSETQ. The CDR3 is CASSLGSSGNQPQHF. The CDR3 coding sequence is TGCGCCAGCAGCTTGGGGTCCTCGGGCAATCAGCCCCAGCATTTT.

The chain joins TRBV7-6 to TRBJ2-7, with D possibly TRBD2 on 6 matching bases. Trimming took 5 bases from V and 9 from J, leaving 26 bases between them. CDR3 length: 16 residues. Germline CDR1 SGHVS, CDR2 FNYEAQ. This CDR3 is CASSARTETGSRGQYF. In DNA form, the CDR3 reads TGTGCCAGCAGCGCCCGGACGGAAACGGGGTCGCGGGGGCAGTACTTC.